The clone carrying this T cell receptor beta chain occurred many times. The antigen remains undetermined. This sample stems from a study of regulatory T cells in long-lasting Graves disease. Relying on iRepertoire HTBI primers and Arm-PCR of CDR3 regions, the team built TCR beta libraries. TCRdb reprocessed the multiplex PCR reads via MiXCR and lists one record per CDR3 protein. This sample has about 430,000 distinct CDR3 sequences, with over 12% found just once. Indicated time point: newly diagnosed GD, antithyroid drugs for less than 3 months. Extracted RNA from PBMCs served as the source of the TCR library. Regarding the study as a whole: Persistent disease preferred TRBV28, TRBJ1-2 and TRBJ2-5.

With 2 bases removed from V and 6 bases from J, the gap between germline ends came to 20 bases. The CDR3 is 16 amino acids. These records were also assigned to another study, of T cells in Graves' hyperthyroidism and ophthalmopathy. That publication notes: Hyperthyroidism patients were newly diagnosed, had disease duration under 2 months, and were aged 18 to 65 years.

Source: peripheral blood mononuclear cells (PBMCs), taken at new diagnosis, from a patient treated with antithyroid drugs. This sequence originates from a woman aged 40 to 50 with Graves disease. J is TRBJ2-7 and V is TRBV12-3 or TRBV12-4; no clear D. The chain's CDR3 is CASSLNWYGEAGEQYF. CDR3 in DNA: TGTGCCAGCAGTTTAAATTGGTATGGGGAAGCTGGCGAGCAGTACTTC.